This TCR beta chain was identified in a study of regulatory T cells in long-lasting Graves disease. Indicated time point: newly diagnosed GD, antithyroid drugs for less than 3 months. TCR sequences were obtained from RNA taken from PBMCs. Broader study findings: Persistent disease exhibited a predilection for TRBV28, TRBJ1-2 and TRBJ2-5.

The V gene lost 3 bases and the J gene lost 4 bases, with 16 bases spanning the gap. This CDR3 comprises 15 residues. In the case of this clonotype: What it binds is unknown.

With iRepertoire HTBI primers and Arm-PCR of CDR3 regions, TCR beta libraries were built. As processed by the authors: Among the samples, roughly 65 TRBV and 14 TRBJ segments were identified. One entry per CDR3 protein, called by TCRdb with MiXCR from the multiplex PCR reads. It is TCRdb's table, rather than the study itself, that gives the V and J calls and clone size. The profile shows 400,000 to 550,000 distinct CDR3 sequences, approximately 16% of them singletons. These data also formed part of another study, on T cells in Graves' hyperthyroidism and ophthalmopathy.

V is TRBV12-3 or TRBV12-4 and J is TRBJ2-7; D is tentatively TRBD1 or TRBD2 (5 bases each). This receptor was taken from a woman in her thirties with Graves disease. The material was peripheral blood mononuclear cells (PBMCs), obtained at new diagnosis, from a patient treated with antithyroid drugs. This CDR3 is CASSFGTPMGYEQYF. The CDR3, as DNA: TGTGCCAGCAGTTTCGGGACCCCCATGGGATACGAGCAGTACTTC.